A single sample gave rise to the 17 T cell receptor beta chains below, sequenced in a study of T-cell reconstitution after alpha-beta-depleted transplantation in children. The TCRbeta library was prepared with unique molecular identifiers. One entry per CDR3 protein, called by TCRdb with MiXCR from the PCR reads. The table includes fewer than 550,000 distinct CDR3 sequences, more than 9% detected once. The input for sequencing was PBMCs, taken before TCRalphabeta/CD19-depleted stem cell transplant. These receptor sequences come from a child aged 2-15 years with inherited bone marrow failure, due to receive a stem cell transplant.

The rearrangement uses TRBV5-4 and TRBJ2-3; D is possibly TRBD1 or TRBD2 (5 bases each). Looked up from germline, CDR1 is SGHNT and CDR2 is YYREEE (reference sequence). Trimming cost V 5 bases and J 0 bases, with 16 bases left between them. The CDR3 contains 16 residues. Here the CDR3 DNA reads TGTGCCAGCAGTACGGGGCGTAGGACTAGCACAGATACGCAGTATTTT. As protein: CASSTGRRTSTDTQYF.

This clonotype was found many times. CDR3 amino acids: CASSLGYRGQETQYF. The CDR3 DNA is TGTGCCAGCAGCTTAGGATACAGGGGGCAAGAGACCCAGTACTTC. This chain links TRBV11-2 with TRBJ2-5; 8 bases are a match to TRBD1. Germline trimming cut 1 base from V and 2 bases from J; bases unmatched to any gene: 3. There are 15 residues in the CDR3. Germline V CDR1 and CDR2: SGHAT, FQNNGV.

This clonotype occurred many times. V gene TRBV29-1 combines with J gene TRBJ2-3, with 8 bases matching TRBD1. Germline V gives CDR1 SQVTM, CDR2 ANQGSEA. CDR3 size: 12 residues. The trim removed 6 bases at V and 6 bases at J, leaving 5 bases unmatched. The CDR3 here is CSVRTGRDTQYF. CDR3 coding DNA: TGCAGCGTGAGGACAGGGAGGGATACGCAGTATTTT.

This clonotype was seen more than once but under ten times. The chain carries TRBV20-1 and TRBJ2-7, with 12 bases identical to TRBD2. With 2 bases clipped from V and 6 bases from J, the junction kept 8 bases outside the gene matches. The length of the CDR3 is 15 residues. Per the germline V gene, CDR1 is DFQATT and CDR2 is SNEGSKA (reference sequence). Written as DNA, the CDR3 is TGCAGTGCTAGACCAGGAGGACTAGCGGGAACCGAGCAGTACTTC. Translated, it gives CSARPGGLAGTEQYF.

The chain employs TRBV19 and TRBJ2-1; 7 nucleotides match TRBD2. The length of the CDR3 is 15 residues. Trimming cost V 1 base and J 6 bases; bases outside gene matches: 6. Germline V lookup: CDR1 LNHDA, CDR2 SQIVND (reference sequence). For the CDR3, the DNA is TGTGCCAGTAGTATAGGGGGAGGGGCACTCAATGAGCAGTTCTTC. The encoded protein is CASSIGGGALNEQFF. Together with reference TRBV19 and TRBJ2-1, the CDR3 gives the full variable domain: DGGITQSPKYLFRKEGQNVTLSCEQNLNHDAMYWYRQDPGQGLRLIYYSQIVNDFQKGDIAEGYSVSREKKESFPLTVTSAQKNPTAFYLCASSIGGGALNEQFFGPGTRLTVL.

This clonotype came up many times. The chain uses TRBV6-5 and TRBJ2-3; 11 bases match TRBD2. V trimming: 4 bases; J trimming: 4 bases; junction bases outside the gene matches: 7. There are 16 residues in the CDR3. Germline V gene data show CDR1 as MNHEY and CDR2 as SVGAGI. This CDR3 is CASSSLLAGGADTQYF. In DNA, the CDR3 is TGTGCCAGCAGTTCCCTTCTAGCGGGAGGCGCAGATACGCAGTATTTT.

This clonotype was recorded many times. The chain uses TRBV21-1 and TRBJ2-1; TRBD2, the D gene given by the table, was not confirmed from the DNA. TRBV21-1 is termed a pseudogene. CDR3 size: 16 residues. CDR3 DNA sequence: TGTGCCAGCAGCAAAGGGACTAGCGGGAGGATTGATGAGCAGTTCTTC. It encodes CASSKGTSGRIDEQFF.

This clonotype was counted ten times or more. The rearrangement links TRBV12-3 or TRBV12-4 to TRBJ2-6; maybe TRBD2 (5 bases). CDR3 length: 15 residues. Trimming left V 1 base short and J 4 bases short, with 8 bases between. In DNA, the CDR3 is TGTGCCAGCAGTTTAGTCGCGGGCGGGGCCAACGTCCTGACTTTC. Translated, it gives CASSLVAGGANVLTF.

The V and J genes are TRBV25-1 and TRBJ2-1; D might be TRBD1 or TRBD2, each matching 5 bases. Between the trimmed V and J ends, which lost 0 bases and 16 bases, there was a span of 10 bases. The CDR3 runs to 11 residues. The germline CDR1 and CDR2 sequences are MGHDK and SYGVNS. CDR3 bases: TGTGCCAGCAGTGAATATTGGGACCTTTTCTTC. Translation: CASSEYWDLFF.

This clonotype was observed a few times. V usage is TRBV20-1 and J usage is TRBJ2-1; 8 bases match TRBD2. The V segment lost 6 bases and the J segment 0 bases; nucleotides outside the gene matches: 4. Germline values: CDR1 DFQATT, CDR2 SNEGSKA (reference sequence). This CDR3 spans 14 amino acids. DNA for the CDR3: TGCAGTGCCATAGCGGGGAGCTCCTACAATGAGCAGTTCTTC. Protein product: CSAIAGSSYNEQFF.

The chain links TRBV27 to TRBJ2-3; TRBD2 aligns across 12 bases. CDR1 is MNHEY, CDR2 SMNVEV, per germline (reference sequence). The CDR3 loop spans 15 amino acids. J lost 4 bases, V lost 8 bases, and 7 bases had no gene match. The CDR3 protein is CASQLAGGPPDTQYF. CDR3 in DNA: TGTGCCAGCCAGCTAGCGGGAGGGCCCCCAGATACGCAGTATTTT.

The rearrangement joins TRBV29-1 to TRBJ1-5; TRBD1 is a possible D gene (6 bases). The CDR3 length is 14 residues. From germline, CDR1 is SQVTM and CDR2 ANQGSEA. Trimming removed 3 bases at V and 4 bases at J, with 13 bases between. CDR3 in amino acids: CSVDNREENQPQHF. The DNA of the CDR3 is TGCAGCGTTGATAACAGGGAGGAAAATCAGCCCCAGCATTTT.

This clonotype came up many times. The rearrangement joins TRBV9 to TRBJ2-1, with D possibly matching TRBD2 (6 bases). V was cut by 3 bases and J by 4 bases, with 17 bases left in between. The CDR3 length is 16 residues. The germline gives CDR1 SGDLS, CDR2 YYNGEE. The CDR3 here is CASSELAESFYNEQFF. Here the CDR3 DNA reads TGTGCCAGCAGCGAATTAGCGGAGTCTTTTTACAATGAGCAGTTCTTC.

The rearrangement joins TRBV10-3 to TRBJ2-7; D may correspond to TRBD1 or TRBD2 (5 bases each). The V end lost 6 bases, the J end lost 0 bases, and 12 bases lay between the germline ends. The CDR3 covers 14 residues. Looked up from germline, CDR1 is ENHRY and CDR2 is SYGVKD. This chain's CDR3 is CAIRSGPLSYEQYF. The CDR3, as DNA: TGTGCCATCAGGTCGGGACCTCTCTCCTACGAGCAGTACTTC.

This clonotype has a count of ten or more. This chain links TRBV5-1 with TRBJ2-7, with 10 bases lining up with TRBD2. The germline CDR1 and CDR2 sequences are SGHRS and YFSETQ. J was trimmed by 4 bases and V by 1 base; bases with no gene match: 8. The CDR3 is 16 residues long. The DNA for the CDR3 is TGCGCCAGCAGCTTGTTTCCGGCTAGCGGGAGTTACGAGCAGTACTTC. It codes for CASSLFPASGSYEQYF.

This clonotype occurred a few times. The chain combines TRBV5-4 with TRBJ1-2, with 10 bases aligning to TRBD1. The V gene end was trimmed by 5 bases and the J gene end by 0 bases; junction bases not matched to a gene: 10. CDR3 length: 17 amino acids. From germline, CDR1 is SGHNT and CDR2 YYREEE (reference sequence). CDR3 in amino acids: CASRETGGAGSNYGYTF. The CDR3 DNA reads TGTGCCAGCAGAGAGACAGGGGGCGCAGGGTCTAACTATGGCTACACCTTC.

This clonotype came up many times. The chain has TRBV11-2 and TRBJ2-3, with 10 bases that match TRBD2. V shed 3 bases and J 4 bases; nucleotides not matched to a gene: 4. CDR1 is SGHAT and CDR2 is FQNNGV in the germline V gene. CDR3 size: 15 residues. This CDR3 reads CASSFLAGVPDTQYF. The DNA of the CDR3 is TGTGCCAGCAGCTTTCTAGCGGGAGTACCAGATACGCAGTATTTT. Combining the CDR3 with reference TRBV11-2 and TRBJ2-3 gives the whole variable domain EAGVAQSPRYKIIEKRQSVAFWCNPISGHATLYWYQQILGQGPKLLIQFQNNGVVDDSQLPKDRFSAERLKGVDSTLKIQPAKLEDSAVYLCASSFLAGVPDTQYFGPGTRLTVL.